This paragraph covers one T cell receptor beta chain sequence. No antigen is known for it. This entry is derived from a study of identical twins. Whole-study findings and limits: Alpha sequences that were out-of-frame and twin-shared showed an excess of low generation probability.

TCRdb reanalysed the 5' RACE reads using MiXCR and keeps one entry per CDR3 protein. Of about 200,000 distinct CDR3 sequences listed, approximately 16% are singletons. This CDR3 has 12 amino acids. Trimming left V 4 bases short and J 8 bases short, with 10 bases between. CDR1 SGHRS and CDR2 YFSETQ come from the germline V gene. Healthy Caucasians alone served as donors. A further study also used this sample, focusing on T cells expressing NK-cell markers. That paper states: Alpha-beta TCR T cells were the sole sorting target in several experiments, owing to an anti-gamma-delta TCR antibody.

Sequencing was done on a sample of CD8+ T cells sorted from blood. This clonotype was obtained from a woman under 30 in good health. This chain uses TRBV5-1 with TRBJ2-1; D may be TRBD1 or TRBD2 (5 bases each). This chain's CDR3 is CASSGDGYEQFF. The CDR3 DNA is TGCGCCAGCAGCGGGGACGGTTATGAGCAGTTCTTC.